This entry features one T cell receptor beta chain sequence. This sample is drawn from a study of cytomegalovirus exposure and HLA in healthy donors. Using immunoSEQ multiplex PCR, the repertoire was profiled, and TCRdb retains in-frame clones only, with some absent. The sample lists over 250,000 clones; just over 85% were seen once. This CDR3 has 15 amino acids. The germline gives CDR1 MNHEY, CDR2 SMNVEV (reference sequence). With 3 bases clipped from V and 4 bases from J, the junction kept 4 bases outside the gene matches. This chain connects TRBV27 to TRBJ2-3, with 10 bases aligning to TRBD2. This clonotype was obtained from a woman aged 18-29 years in good health and CMV-seronegative. The material sequenced was PBMCs. CDR3 region: CASSFLAGAPDTQYF. In DNA, the CDR3 is TGTGCCAGCAGTTTCCTAGCGGGAGCCCCAGATACGCAGTATTTT.